Reported below is one T cell receptor (beta chain). Using immunoSEQ multiplex PCR, the repertoire was profiled, and TCRdb retains in-frame clones only, with some absent. This table holds 200,000 to 250,000 clones, 70% to 90% found once. The sample is drawn from a study of blood T cell repertoires in COVID-19. CDR1 SGDLS and CDR2 YYNGEE come from the germline V gene. V gave up 0 bases and J gave up 5 bases, with 11 bases separating them. The CDR3 is 14 amino acids. Sequenced sample: peripheral blood. The gene calls are TRBV9 and TRBJ2-5; the D gene is possibly TRBD2 (5 bases). This TCR derives from a man aged 55 to 69 with acute or convalescent COVID-19. CDR3 bases: TGTGCCAGCAGCGTAGGAGGGTTCGGGGAGACCCAGTACTTC. Translation gives CASSVGGFGETQYF.